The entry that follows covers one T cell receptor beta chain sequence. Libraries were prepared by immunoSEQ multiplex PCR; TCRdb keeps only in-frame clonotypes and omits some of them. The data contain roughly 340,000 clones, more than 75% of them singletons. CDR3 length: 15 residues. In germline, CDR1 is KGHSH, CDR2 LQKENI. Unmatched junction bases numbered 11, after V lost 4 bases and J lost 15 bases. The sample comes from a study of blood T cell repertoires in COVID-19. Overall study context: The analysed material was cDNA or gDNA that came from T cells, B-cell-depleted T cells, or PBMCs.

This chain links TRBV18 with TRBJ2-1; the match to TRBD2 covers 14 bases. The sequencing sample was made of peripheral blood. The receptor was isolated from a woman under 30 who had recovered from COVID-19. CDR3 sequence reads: CASSRGTSGRYKPFF. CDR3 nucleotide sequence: TGTGCCAGCTCACGGGGGACTAGCGGGAGATATAAACCGTTCTTC.